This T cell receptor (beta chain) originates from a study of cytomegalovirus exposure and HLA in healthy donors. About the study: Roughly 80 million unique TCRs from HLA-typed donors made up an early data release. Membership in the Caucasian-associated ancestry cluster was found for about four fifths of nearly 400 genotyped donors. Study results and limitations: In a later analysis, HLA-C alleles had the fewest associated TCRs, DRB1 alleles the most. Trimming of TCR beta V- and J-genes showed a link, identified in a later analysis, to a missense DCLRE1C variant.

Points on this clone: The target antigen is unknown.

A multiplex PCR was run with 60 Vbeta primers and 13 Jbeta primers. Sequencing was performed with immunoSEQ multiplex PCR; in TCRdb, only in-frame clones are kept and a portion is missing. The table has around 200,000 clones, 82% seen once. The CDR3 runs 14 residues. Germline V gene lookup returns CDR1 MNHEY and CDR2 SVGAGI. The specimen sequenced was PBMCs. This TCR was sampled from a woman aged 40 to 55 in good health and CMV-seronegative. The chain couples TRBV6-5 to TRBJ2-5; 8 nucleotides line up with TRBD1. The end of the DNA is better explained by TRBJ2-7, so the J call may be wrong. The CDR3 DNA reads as TGTGCCAGCAGATCTACAGGGGGCTCCTACGAGCAGTACTTC. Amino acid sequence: CASRSTGGSYEQYF.